This TCR beta chain was sequenced during a study of cytomegalovirus exposure and HLA in healthy donors. Trimming shortened V by 4 bases and J by 0 bases, and 10 bases separated the two germline ends. There are 14 residues in the CDR3. The V gene's germline CDR1 is SGHDT and CDR2 YYEEEE. A remark on this clone: Its antigen is not known.

PCR amplification relied on 60 Vbeta primers (plus 13 Jbeta primers). TCRdb's table, derived via immunoSEQ multiplex PCR, lists solely in-frame clones and lacks some. The profile shows approximately 150,000 clones, about two thirds of them singletons. Study-wide results and caveats: Using a false discovery rate of 0.05, a later analysis showed that around 16,000 TCR beta sequences were associated with HLA alleles.

The chain uses TRBV5-6 and TRBJ1-2, with TRBD1 as a possible D gene (5 bases). This TCR derives from a man in his fifties or sixties in good health and CMV-seronegative. Sequences were obtained from PBMCs. This CDR3 reads CASSIREANYGYTF. The CDR3 region has the DNA TGTGCCAGCAGCATCAGGGAAGCTAACTATGGCTACACCTTC.